These 27 T cell receptor beta chains were all obtained from the same sample, sequenced in a study of blood T cell repertoires in COVID-19. Only in-frame clones appear in the TCRdb table, and some are missing; sequencing was by immunoSEQ multiplex PCR. The sample includes over 95,000 clones, 80% to 90% of them seen just once. The source material was peripheral blood. These receptors were collected from a human donor in a cohort sampled during active COVID-19.

The chain uses TRBV3-1 (or the pseudogene TRBV3-2) and TRBJ2-7; 10 bases agree with TRBD1. This CDR3 is built from 15 residues. Looked up from germline, CDR1 is LGHDT and CDR2 is YNNKEL (reference sequence). V was pared by 6 bases and J by 5 bases, with 10 bases of the junction left unmatched. Here the CDR3 DNA reads TGTGCCAGCAGTAACCGACAGGGGGCGGAAAACGAGCAGTACTTC. This translates into CASSNRQGAENEQYF.

The chain employs TRBV12-3 or TRBV12-4 and TRBJ2-4; 9 nucleotides match TRBD1. The CDR3 is 13 residues long. V shed 4 bases and J 9 bases; nucleotides not matched to a gene: 4. CDR3 in DNA: TGTGCCAGCAGTTGGGGACAGGGAACCATTCAGTACTTC. This sequence encodes CASSWGQGTIQYF.

The chain employs TRBV5-6 and TRBJ2-1, with D maybe TRBD2 (7 bases). Germline CDR1 is SGHDT and CDR2 is YYEEEE. Trimming shortened V by 4 bases and J by 9 bases, and 23 bases separated the two germline ends. The CDR3 loop spans 16 amino acids. CDR3 sequence reads: CASSGPSGGLRGEQFF. For the CDR3, the DNA is TGTGCCAGCAGCGGACCCTCGGGGGGCTTAAGGGGTGAGCAGTTCTTC.

The chain combines TRBV30 with TRBJ2-7, with D tentatively TRBD2 (6 bases). Germline V gene sequence: CDR1 GTSNPN, CDR2 SVGIG (reference sequence). CDR3 size: 13 residues. Trimming pared 2 bases from V and 6 bases from J, leaving 14 bases between. The CDR3 loop reads CAWSKRLVGEQYF. The CDR3 DNA sequence: TGTGCCTGGAGTAAAAGACTAGTTGGCGAGCAGTACTTC. The whole variable domain, remainder taken from reference TRBV30 and TRBJ2-7, is SQTIHQWPATLVQPVGSPLSLECTVEGTSNPNLYWYRQAAGRGLQLLFYSVGIGQISSEVPQNLSASRPQDRQFILSSKKLLLSDSGFYLCAWSKRLVGEQYFGPGTRLTVT.

J is TRBJ2-2 and V is TRBV19, with a possible D match to TRBD2 (6 bases). V lost 3 bases and J 2 bases, leaving 13 bases between the germline ends. From germline, CDR1 is LNHDA and CDR2 SQIVND (reference sequence). This CDR3 comprises 16 residues. Here the CDR3 reads CASSMALAFNTGELFF. Here the CDR3 DNA reads TGTGCCAGTAGTATGGCACTAGCCTTTAACACCGGGGAGCTGTTTTTT.

The chain combines TRBV7-9 with TRBJ1-2, with D perhaps TRBD1 (6 bases). The CDR3 is 14 residues long. Trimming took off 1 base at V and 6 bases at J, with 12 bases between the two ends. The V gene's germline CDR1 is SEHNR and CDR2 FQNEAQ (reference sequence). The CDR3 nucleotides read TGTGCCAGCAGCTTAGTTGAGACAGGTGATGGCTACACCTTC. It is translated as CASSLVETGDGYTF.

The rearrangement uses TRBV6-5 and TRBJ2-7, with 7 bases that match TRBD1. Germline CDR1 is MNHEY and CDR2 is SVGAGI. This CDR3 spans 14 amino acids. V was clipped by 5 bases and J by 7 bases; unmatched bases: 11. Written as DNA, the CDR3 is TGTGCCAGCAGTAATACCTACAGGGGTCTAGAGCAGTACTTC. Its translation is CASSNTYRGLEQYF.

The genes are TRBV5-1 and TRBJ1-6; 12 nucleotides match TRBD1. The CDR3 has 16 residues. V lost 4 bases and J lost 5; bases outside the gene matches: 4. Germline lookup yields CDR1 SGHRS and CDR2 YFSETQ. CDR3 region: CASSRGTGGDNSPLHF. CDR3 nucleotides: TGCGCCAGCAGCCGGGGGACAGGGGGCGATAATTCACCCCTCCACTTT.

There are a few counts of this clone. The chain employs TRBV7-2 and TRBJ2-7; 10 bases are shared with TRBD1. The ends lost 5 bases at V and 2 bases at J; junction bases unmatched: 6. This CDR3 contains 15 residues. From germline, CDR1 is SGHTA and CDR2 FQGNSA. The CDR3 nucleotides read TGTGCCAGCAGCCGGGGACAGGGGCCCGCCTACGAGCAGTACTTC. As protein: CASSRGQGPAYEQYF.

The chain joins TRBV30 to TRBJ2-3, with 7 bases identical to TRBD2. The CDR3 loop spans 13 amino acids. Germline assignment: CDR1 GTSNPN and CDR2 SVGIG (reference sequence). Unmatched junction bases numbered 5, after V lost 5 bases and J lost 3 bases. CDR3 nucleotides: TGTGCCTGGGACCCGGGGGGAACAGATACGCAGTATTTT. This codes for CAWDPGGTDTQYF.

The chain has TRBV7-9 and TRBJ2-2; perhaps TRBD2 as D (5 bases). The CDR3 is 16 amino acids. Trimming left V 1 base short and J 6 bases short, with 15 bases between. CDR1 and CDR2 from the germline V gene are SEHNR and FQNEAQ (reference sequence). CDR3 nucleotides: TGTGCCAGCAGCTTAGGGGCTAGCTCTGACGCCGGGGAGCTGTTTTTT. Protein product: CASSLGASSDAGELFF.

The chain recombines TRBV5-1 with TRBJ1-1; D gene unclear. CDR1 SGHRS and CDR2 YFSETQ come from the germline V gene. This CDR3 has 15 amino acids. V was trimmed by 0 bases and J by 1 base, leaving 10 bases between them. The CDR3 protein is CASSLAYGRNTEAFF. The CDR3, as DNA: TGCGCCAGCAGCTTGGCCTACGGGAGGAACACTGAAGCTTTCTTT. Together with reference TRBV5-1 and TRBJ1-1, the CDR3 gives the full variable domain: KAGVTQTPRYLIKTRGQQVTLSCSPISGHRSVSWYQQTPGQGLQFLFEYFSETQRNKGNFPGRFSGRQFSNSRSEMNVSTLELGDSALYLCASSLAYGRNTEAFFGQGTRLTVV.

The chain has TRBV18 and TRBJ2-3; possibly TRBD2 for D (5 bases). The CDR3 runs 16 residues. Trimming left V 1 base short and J 4 bases short, with 15 bases between. Germline-derived CDR1 and CDR2 are KGHSH and LQKENI. Written as DNA, the CDR3 is TGTGCCAGCTCACCACGTATTTTTCAAGCGGCAGATACGCAGTATTTT. It translates to CASSPRIFQAADTQYF.

This clone was picked up one time. The rearrangement uses TRBV19 and TRBJ2-7, with 8 bases matching TRBD1. The germline V gene encodes CDR1 LNHDA and CDR2 SQIVND (reference sequence). The CDR3 contains 17 residues. J gave up 5 bases and V 4 bases, and 16 bases lay outside the gene matches. Written as DNA, the CDR3 is TGTGCCAGTAGTAGTAGGACAGGGTCATATCGGTCGAACGAGCAGTACTTC. Amino acid sequence: CASSSRTGSYRSNEQYF.

This chain joins TRBV28 and TRBJ1-2, with TRBD1 matching over 7 bases. Germline V lookup: CDR1 MDHEN, CDR2 SYDVKM. The CDR3 extends over 20 amino acids. Trimming took 3 bases from V and 7 from J; bases not matched to a gene: 26. The CDR3 region has the DNA TGTGCCAGCAGTTTCCCCCGGTTCGAACAGGGGATCTACACAGCCCTTGGCTACACCTTC. As protein: CASSFPRFEQGIYTALGYTF.

The chain carries TRBV19 and TRBJ1-5; D might be TRBD1 (5 bases). V lost 1 base, J lost 4 bases, and 17 bases lay in between. This CDR3 region has 17 residues. Germline CDR1 reads LNHDA; CDR2 reads SQIVND (reference sequence). This CDR3 is CASSIGRGWDRNQPQHF. The CDR3 DNA reads TGTGCCAGTAGTATAGGTAGGGGATGGGATCGGAATCAGCCCCAGCATTTT. Complete variable domain (other parts from reference TRBV19 and TRBJ1-5): DGGITQSPKYLFRKEGQNVTLSCEQNLNHDAMYWYRQDPGQGLRLIYYSQIVNDFQKGDIAEGYSVSREKKESFPLTVTSAQKNPTAFYLCASSIGRGWDRNQPQHFGDGTRLSIL.

The CDR3 reads CSASPPLSGNTIYF. In DNA form, the CDR3 reads TGCAGTGCTAGTCCCCCCCTCTCTGGAAACACCATATATTTT. The chain joins TRBV20-1 to TRBJ1-3; unclear D gene. The CDR3 has 14 residues. The germline V and J ends were trimmed by 3 bases and 0 bases, with 9 bases remaining between them. Germline lookup yields CDR1 DFQATT and CDR2 SNEGSKA (reference sequence).

The rearrangement uses TRBV9 and TRBJ1-5; D is perhaps TRBD1 (6 bases). This CDR3 is built from 18 residues. With 0 bases removed from V and 0 bases from J, the gap between germline ends came to 16 bases. The germline gives CDR1 SGDLS, CDR2 YYNGEE. CDR3 bases: TGTGCCAGCAGCGTAGGACTGTCTGGGACAACTAGCAATCAGCCCCAGCATTTT. It specifies CASSVGLSGTTSNQPQHF. Full variable domain (remainder filled in from reference TRBV9 and TRBJ1-5): DSGVTQTPKHLITATGQRVTLRCSPRSGDLSVYWYQQSLDQGLQFLIQYYNGEERAKGNILERFSAQQFPDLHSELNLSSLELGDSALYFCASSVGLSGTTSNQPQHFGDGTRLSIL.

This clone was observed a handful of times. V usage is TRBV27 and J usage is TRBJ2-1, with 12 bases matching TRBD2. V trimming: 3 bases; J trimming: 7 bases; junction bases outside the gene matches: 4. There are 15 residues in the CDR3. Germline CDR1 MNHEY, CDR2 SMNVEV (reference sequence). The CDR3 coding sequence is TGTGCCAGCAGTTTGACTAGCGGGAGATCTAATGAGCAGTTCTTC. It translates to CASSLTSGRSNEQFF.

This clone was seen more than once but under ten times. CDR3 residues: CASRGTVYEQYF. The CDR3 DNA sequence: TGTGCCAGCCGTGGGACTGTCTACGAGCAGTACTTC. The genes are TRBV7-2 and TRBJ2-7; the D gene is possibly TRBD2 (6 bases). This CDR3 is 12 amino acids long. V was trimmed by 8 bases and J by 3 bases, leaving 11 bases between them. Germline CDR1 and CDR2: SGHTA and FQGNSA.

V usage is TRBV19 and J usage is TRBJ1-4, with 7 bases fitting TRBD1. This CDR3 is built from 14 residues. Germline V gene sequence: CDR1 LNHDA, CDR2 SQIVND (reference sequence). V shed 8 bases, J shed 7 bases, and the junction held 10 bases outside the gene matches. CDR3 coding DNA: TGTGCCAGTCGACCTAGGGACAGCCCTGAAAAACTGTTTTTT. It translates to CASRPRDSPEKLFF.

This CDR3 reads CASSHKGTSGRAGNLYEQYF. In nucleotides, the CDR3 is TGTGCCAGCAGCCATAAGGGGACTAGCGGGAGGGCCGGGAATTTATACGAGCAGTACTTC. The genes are TRBV3-1 (or the pseudogene TRBV3-2) and TRBJ2-7, with 16 positions matching TRBD2. The germline gives CDR1 LGHDT, CDR2 YNNKEL (reference sequence). The CDR3 sequence is 20 residues long. V dropped 3 bases and J dropped 4; count of bases not matched to a gene: 15.

The rearrangement joins TRBV30 to TRBJ1-4; the D is unclear. The CDR3 has 14 residues. Germline CDR1 GTSNPN, CDR2 SVGIG (reference sequence). V was trimmed by 3 bases and J by 3 bases, leaving 11 bases between them. DNA for the CDR3: TGTGCCTGGAGGCAAAACGTAGCTAATGAAAAACTGTTTTTT. It specifies CAWRQNVANEKLFF.

The CDR3 sequence is CASSSRGLSTDTQYF. In DNA, the CDR3 is TGTGCCAGCAGCTCAAGGGGGCTCAGCACAGATACGCAGTATTTT. J is TRBJ2-3 and V is TRBV7-3; 7 bases map to TRBD1. This CDR3 spans 15 amino acids. Losses at the gene ends were 4 bases for V and 0 bases for J; bases not matched to a gene: 4. Germline CDR1 reads SGHTA; CDR2 reads FQGTGA.

This sequence joins TRBV27 and TRBJ2-2, with D unresolved. CDR1 and CDR2 from the germline V gene are MNHEY and SMNVEV (reference sequence). This CDR3 region has 14 residues. Trimming removed 4 bases from V and 0 bases from J, with 6 bases in between. The CDR3, as DNA: TGTGCCAGCAGTTCCTACCCGAACACCGGGGAGCTGTTTTTT. It encodes CASSSYPNTGELFF.

The chain carries TRBV12-5 and TRBJ1-1, with D possibly being TRBD1 (5 bases). Germline V lookup: CDR1 LGHNT, CDR2 FRNRAP. V lost 0 bases and J 5 bases, leaving 10 bases between the germline ends. This CDR3 has 14 amino acids. CDR3 residues: CASGLVRGGTEAFF. CDR3 coding DNA: TGTGCTAGTGGTTTGGTACGTGGGGGGACTGAAGCTTTCTTT.

In nucleotides, the CDR3 is TGTGCCAGCAGTTTAACCGGGACAGGAATCTACAATGAGCAGTTCTTC. Translation: CASSLTGTGIYNEQFF. The genes are TRBV27 and TRBJ2-1; 8 bases are shared with TRBD1. Germline loops: CDR1 MNHEY, CDR2 SMNVEV (reference sequence). Unmatched junction bases numbered 6, after V lost 2 bases and J lost 3 bases. The CDR3 runs 16 residues.